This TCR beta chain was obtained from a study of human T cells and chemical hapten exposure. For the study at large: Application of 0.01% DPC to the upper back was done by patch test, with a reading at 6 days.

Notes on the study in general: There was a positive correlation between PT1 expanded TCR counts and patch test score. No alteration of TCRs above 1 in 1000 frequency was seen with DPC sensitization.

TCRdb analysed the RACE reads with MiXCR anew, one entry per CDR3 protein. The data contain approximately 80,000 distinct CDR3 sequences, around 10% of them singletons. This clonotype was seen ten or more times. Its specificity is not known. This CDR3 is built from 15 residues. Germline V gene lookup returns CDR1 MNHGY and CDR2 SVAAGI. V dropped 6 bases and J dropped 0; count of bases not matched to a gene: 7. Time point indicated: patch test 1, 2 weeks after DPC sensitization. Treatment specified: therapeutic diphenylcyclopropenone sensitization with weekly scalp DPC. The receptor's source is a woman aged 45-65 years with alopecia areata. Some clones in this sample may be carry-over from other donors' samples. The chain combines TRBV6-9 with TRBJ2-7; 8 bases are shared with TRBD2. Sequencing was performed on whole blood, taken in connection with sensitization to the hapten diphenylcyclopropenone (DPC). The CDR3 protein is CASSPRGGSSYEQYF. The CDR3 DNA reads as TGTGCCAGCAGCCCTCGGGGGGGGTCCTCCTACGAGCAGTACTTC.